Given below is one T cell receptor (beta chain) in context. Its antigen is still unknown. No much larger clonotype is one base removed from it; base qualities were not supplied. The receptor library was made with the immunoSEQ multiplex PCR assay. The multiplex PCR relied on a mix of 60 forward primers for TCR Vbeta segments and 13 reverse primers for TCR Jbeta segments. A multiplex PCR assay on genomic DNA amplified the CDR3 region of rearranged TCR beta genes. The amplified TCR beta libraries were sequenced on the Illumina HiSeq System as 87-base-pair reads. The source study handled its data this way. Across the 600 to 700 repertoires, a later analysis counted tens of millions of unique TCR beta chains, approximately 10 million of which were shared by at least two donors. To remove PCR and sequencing errors, raw reads were error-corrected and collapsed into unique sequences using a nearest-neighbor algorithm that merged closely related sequences. Alignment of CDR3 sequences to IMGT reference sequences was used to assign V, D and J gene segments. For a sequence to be retained, at least a six-nucleotide match to both a V gene segment and a J gene segment was required. Rearrangements were called productive when the CDR3 lacked stop codons and stayed in frame with V and J; all others were non-productive. CDR3 was defined according to IMGT convention as the region running from the second conserved V-encoded cysteine to the conserved J-encoded phenylalanine. In an earlier analysis of around 600 of the donors, sequences lacking an unambiguous match to a single V gene segment were excluded. In an earlier analysis of a few hundred of the donors, a V segment was called functional when productive rearrangements were above 56.7%, and segregating when the standard deviation between donors exceeded 5%. A statistical classification framework was built to diagnose cytomegalovirus status from the catalog of TCR beta chain sequences. In a later analysis, V and J genes were assigned by comparing TCR nucleotide sequences against IMGT/GENE-DB human TR gene sequences. The TCRdist pipeline was used in a later analysis to assign CDR3 sequences and most-parsimonious VDJ recombination scenarios. In a later analysis, each TCR beta chain was defined by its CDR3 amino acid sequence together with its V-gene family, and reads lacking a unique V-gene family were excluded. To address suspected cross-contamination and a sequencing artifact, a later analysis removed 592 highly shared, low-generation-probability nucleotide sequences. A later analysis calculated a clonal expansion index for each public chain from normalized within-repertoire ranks of inferred template counts. A later analysis computed generation probabilities with a VDJ recombination model fitted to out-of-frame rearrangements, and checked the results against IGoR. In a later analysis, TCR-TCR, TCR-HLA and TCR-CMV co-occurrence was scored with hypergeometric tests, and a repertoire-size bias correction was applied to TCR pairs. A later analysis estimated false discovery rates by permuting HLA or CMV assignments 20 times. A later analysis grouped co-occurring TCRs with DBSCAN, adding TCRdist sequence similarity when clustering within HLA-allele-positive subsets. Repertoires with fewer than 30,000 or more than 120,000 public chains, plus five repertoires with anomalous nucleotide sharing, were excluded from co-occurrence clustering. TCRdb took this table from immuneACCESS and kept in-frame rearrangements with V and J called. Such tables lack part of the clones; where checked against another copy, unresolved V genes explain under half of the gap, and the rest is unexplained. V and J calls plus clone size are reproduced from that table; the DNA served to infer D and trimming. This sample lists nearly 300,000 clones; 80% to 90% were detected once. 3% to 4% of the sample goes to the ten largest clones.

These data come from a study of cytomegalovirus exposure and HLA in healthy donors (dated by TCRdb to 2016 to 2017). About the study as a whole: In an earlier analysis of some 550 of the donors, 250 to 350 Gb of sequence data and roughly 100 million unique TCR beta sequences from about 179 million T cells were reported. An early release that covered fewer than 750 HLA-typed donors contained approximately 290 gigabases of sequencing data and some 87 million unique TCR sequences. The genetic ancestry cluster associated with self-reported Caucasian donors included about four fifths of the approximately 410 genotyped donors. The study aimed to test whether cataloging public T cell receptors could reveal signatures of past pathogen exposure. Using immunosequencing, the study profiled T cell repertoires from approximately 700 subjects and related those repertoires to cytomegalovirus serostatus. Along with the roughly 610-subject first cohort, a separate validation cohort of over a hundred different subjects was used. The study combined high-throughput TCR immunosequencing, statistical association of individual TCRs with disease status, and machine learning to predict cytomegalovirus infection status. In a later analysis, previously published TCR beta repertoires from 500 to 750 donors were re-analyzed and high-resolution HLA genotyping was added so that TCR occurrence patterns could be studied. The later analysis used no new phenotypic data to find candidate immune exposures, relying instead on TCR beta sequences and their occurrence across donors. An earlier analysis of 587 of the donors used high-throughput TCR beta sequencing to judge whether each TCR beta V gene segment behaved as functional or pseudogenic. Alongside the repertoire data, information on donor age, sex, ethnicity and CMV serostatus was compiled. A later genetic analysis took genome-wide SNP genotypes for about 55% of the 666 donors and used that subset as a discovery cohort. All discovery cohort repertoires had been generated on a single sequencing platform. Both class I and class II loci were covered by HLA typing, at four-digit resolution. The number of typed donors differed by locus: roughly 620-630 for A, B, C, DRB1 and DQB1; 500 to 550 for DQA1; 606 for DPA1; and about 450 for DPB1. Several DR-DQ haplotypes were treated as single units for association and clustering because of strong linkage in the cohort. Among some 410 genotyped donors of the cohort, an average of approximately 220,000 unique TCR beta nucleotide sequences was sequenced per donor, of which about 19% were non-productive.

CDR1 and CDR2 were assigned from the germline V gene as SGHVS and FQNEAQ. CDR3 length: 14 amino acids, cysteine to phenylalanine. Of all the DNA, just the CDR3 is kept, 42 bases in frame from base 1. The V and J ends are trimmed by 5 bases and 2 bases, leaving 12 bases between them. The cohort comprised 666 healthy bone marrow donors. At the time of sampling, every cohort member was nominally healthy, though immune exposures that went unrecorded were likely present. The donor tested CMV seropositive and was one of the 289 seropositive cohort members. A peripheral blood sample was provided by each donor, and peripheral blood mononuclear cells were used for TCR beta sequencing. Genomic DNA extraction from the blood cell samples was performed with the Qiagen DNeasy Blood Extraction Kit. Points the paper makes about the study in general: In a later analysis, several top co-occurrence clusters were reported to appear linked to parvovirus B19, influenza, CMV and Epstein-Barr virus. A group of highly shared sequence variants was considered likely to be a technical artifact of the sequencing pipeline. Sequencing depth was assumed to be roughly uniform across donors in the presence/absence analyses, though that assumption may not hold. In a later analysis, HLA-associated TCR beta chains were found to be more clonally expanded and to have lower generation probabilities than equally common non-associated chains. When HLA alleles, especially DR and DQ, strongly co-occurred, attributing TCR associations to individual alleles was difficult. According to a later analysis, TCR association rates differed among HLA loci, with DRB1 alleles showing the most associated TCRs and HLA-C alleles showing the fewest. The classifier was reported to diagnose cytomegalovirus status with high specificity and sensitivity in both the original and validation cohorts. V-gene and J-gene trimming of TCR beta chains was associated with a missense DCLRE1C variant in a later genetic analysis, and the association was replicated in an independent cohort. A further reported finding was that TCR beta sequences accurately predicted the HLA-A and HLA-B alleles for most subjects in the first cohort. Immune exposure information for the cohort was limited to CMV serostatus. While some public TCRs were present in many individuals, most TCR sequences turned up only very rarely across donors. In vitro tests confirmed that a few of the cytomegalovirus-associated TCR beta chains recognize cytomegalovirus antigens. In an earlier analysis of around 600 of the donors, most TCR beta V segments were observed in productive rearrangements about 87% or about 30% of the time, broadly matching IMGT annotations. Because HLA typing was missing for some donors at each locus, association tests included only the typed subset. A later analysis associated some 17,000 TCR beta sequences with specific HLA alleles at a false discovery rate of 0.05. This cohort had only TCR beta chains sequenced, and the lack of alpha or paired-chain data limited which features could be detected. Some IMGT-functional V segments, including TRBV6-2 and TRBV6-3, could not be told apart with the 87-base-pair reads, so those segments were excluded. In a later analysis, most CMV-associated TCR beta chains were found to appear HLA-restricted, with HLA associations seemingly driven largely by CMV exposure. The study gave a list of 150 to 200 TCR beta chains associated with cytomegalovirus. Linkage disequilibrium might explain the correlated functional status among segregating V segments, but an unknown experimental factor could not be excluded. It was suggested by the authors that the approach could potentially be generalized to other disease states and immunological phenotypes. In a later genetic analysis, fewer N-insertions in productive TCRs were reported among donors in an Asian-associated ancestry cluster than the 666-donor mean. Over 15 rarely observed V segments, including chromosome 9 orphons, were excluded from the earlier analysis of approximately 500 of the donors because counts were too low.

In this chain, TRBV7-8 is recombined with TRBJ1-1; the D gene identity is not certain. Sequencing input: PBMCs. The clonotype originates from a man between 35 and 55 years old in good health and CMV-seropositive. The CDR3 has the sequence CASSPEHLNTEAFF. The nucleotide sequence reads TGTGCCAGCAGCCCGGAGCATCTCAACACTGAAGCTTTCTTT.